A selection of T cell receptor beta chains follows, all from one sample in a study of cytomegalovirus exposure and HLA in healthy donors. The data were produced by immunoSEQ multiplex PCR, yet TCRdb's version contains in-frame clones alone and is incomplete. The data show some 60,000 clones, around 83% seen once. Input material: PBMCs. The receptors derive from a human donor in good health. Each CDR3 is given with its conserved first and last residue. Size values are once, few and many counts, or a class for expanded clones, and some rows have none.

CDR3aa,abundance,v_gene
CASSPWTSWETQYF,-,TRBV27
CASSPTGGGYNEQFF,-,TRBV7-3
CASSLVPGEIYEQYF,-,TRBV5-1
CASSLWAGGFYGYTF,few,TRBV5-4
CASSLNTGELFF,-,TRBV4-2
CASSQPISPGQGPYEQYF,-,TRBV4-2
CASSPPRDRGTEAFF,-,TRBV28
CASSQGIAGGIYNEQFF,-,TRBV4-1
CASSVGQGNTIYF,-,TRBV10-2
CASGTPPGTQYF,once,TRBV12-5
CSVERNTEAFF,-,TRBV29-1
CASSFGTGGDTQYF,-,TRBV11-2
CASSSDGAQYF,-,TRBV7-3
CASSTHRSSGELFF,few,TRBV4-2
CASSFFGGRSDTQYF,few,TRBV5-6
CASSFSQNTEAFF,-,TRBV5-4
CASSTLAGEGEQFF,-,TRBV6-5
CASRPGPGQQSRGYTF,-,TRBV13
CASSYRGDTQYF,-,TRBV27
CASSQGVATRMNTEAFF,-,TRBV4-1
CASRSGGSSYEQYF,once,TRBV6-1
CASKRTSTDTQYF,-,TRBV5-1
CASSGRNYNNEQFF,-,TRBV25-1
CASSGSWGGSYEQYF,-,TRBV25-1
CASSEAPRDRGRVGYGYTF,once,TRBV6-1
CASSGAFQETQYF,-,TRBV11-1
CASSPGVENQPQHF,once,TRBV7-2
CASSYDRATYEQYF,-,TRBV6-5
CASSPQTGGQETQYF,once,TRBV5-1
CASSPVKSGGRANEQFF,-,TRBV18
CASRTAQGAGELFF,-,TRBV6-5
CASTDSGGTDTQYF,-,TRBV5-1
CASSNAGQGHQPQHF,-,TRBV28
CASSLARGADGYTF,-,TRBV7-9
CASSFGTSGSTDTQYF,-,TRBV11-2
CASREGGSNQPQHF,-,TRBV5-8
CASRPGTGGLNYGYTF,-,TRBV7-6
CASSQEGGDEQFF,-,TRBV4-3
CASSSLAGAHYNEQFF,-,TRBV7-2
CASSPPGQGIQETQYF,-,TRBV7-9
CASSPGREPYEQYF,-,TRBV7-6
CASTERRGGSDEQFF,-,TRBV7-2
CASSEGTTVEQYF,-,TRBV10-1
CASRTSGGALYEQYF,-,TRBV19
CASSEGTGYEKLFF,-,TRBV6-1
CASSLGRGSIQYF,once,TRBV27
CASSPSTSGRVGEQFF,-,TRBV18
CASSQPHEGIKPGSQYF,once,TRBV4-1
CASSLHDRESEAFF,-,TRBV7-9
CASSQAGNDPYNEQFF,-,TRBV4-3
CAWSYFLGRENEKLFF,-,TRBV30
CASSLGGPNEQFF,-,TRBV5-4
CASSLNPGIGEKLFF,-,TRBV7-2
CSAFLGGEQFF,once,TRBV20-1
CSSSLRGRYPTGELFF,-,TRBV7-9